This paragraph reports one T cell receptor (beta chain). Indicated time point: peripheral blood 6 weeks after treatment start. Germline V gene data show CDR1 as GTSNPN and CDR2 as SVGIG (reference sequence). Trimming at V came to 4 bases and at J to 9 bases, leaving 11 bases not matched to a gene. The CDR3 length is 14 residues. Spiking each PCR with synthetic TCR analog templates was performed. Here immunoSEQ multiplex PCR was the method, and the copy in TCRdb shows in-frame clones only, minus some. This table holds about 130,000 clones, approximately 85% found once. The data stem from a study of PD-L1 blockade in urothelial cancer. Study-level information: Atezolizumab was started by patients around 2014 at 1,200 mg intravenously every 3 weeks. Prior regimens of chemotherapy numbered 0 to 3 per patient.

The chain has TRBV30 and TRBJ2-5; 10 nucleotides match TRBD1. Here the sequenced sample was PBMCs, taken around atezolizumab (anti-PD-L1) treatment. The TCR originated in a man aged 45-65 years with urothelial cancer. The CDR3 region has the DNA TGTGCCTGGACACCCGGGACAGGGGTATCAGCCCAGTACTTC. Protein: CAWTPGTGVSAQYF. Full variable domain (remainder filled in from reference TRBV30 and TRBJ2-5): SQTIHQWPATLVQPVGSPLSLECTVEGTSNPNLYWYRQAAGRGLQLLFYSVGIGQISSEVPQNLSASRPQDRQFILSSKKLLLSDSGFYLCAWTPGTGVSAQYFGPGTRLLVL.